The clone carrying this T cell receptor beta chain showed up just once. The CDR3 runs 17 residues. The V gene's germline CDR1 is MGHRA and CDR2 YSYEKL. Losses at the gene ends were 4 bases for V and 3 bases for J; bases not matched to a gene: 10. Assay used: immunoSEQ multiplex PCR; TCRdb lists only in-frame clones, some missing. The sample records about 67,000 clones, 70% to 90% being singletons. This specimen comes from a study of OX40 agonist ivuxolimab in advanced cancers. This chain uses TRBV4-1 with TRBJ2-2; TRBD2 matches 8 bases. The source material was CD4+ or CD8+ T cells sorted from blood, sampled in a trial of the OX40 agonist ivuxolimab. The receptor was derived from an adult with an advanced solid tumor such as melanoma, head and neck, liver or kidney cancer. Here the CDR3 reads CASSRPREAGDTGELFF. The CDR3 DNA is TGCGCCAGCAGCCGCCCCCGGGAAGCGGGAGACACCGGGGAGCTGTTTTTT.